Sequencing of this T cell receptor beta chain was carried out in a study of beta chain features in type 1 diabetes. Expressed TCRB transcripts were sequenced, since all the RNA that had been isolated was reverse transcribed. The method was immunoSEQ multiplex PCR; TCRdb's version includes in-frame clones alone and lacks a portion of them. The sample lists about 660,000 clones; over 12% were seen once. The V end was cut by 5 bases, the J end by 0 bases, with 14 bases between. This CDR3 contains 15 residues. CDR1 is SGHTA and CDR2 is FQGNSA in the germline V gene. This clone has a handful of counts. Its antigen remains unidentified. Study-level findings and limits: Reads derived from cDNA could over-represent cells showing high TCR expression. TCRB CDR3s from Type 1 diabetes patients were moderately but significantly shorter in all four CD4+ subsets. Individuals with type 1 diabetes displayed fewer insertions and more deletions at VDJ junctions.

One heparinised blood draw averaging approximately 120 mL was given by each donor. Sorting based on CD45RO/CCR7/CD25/CD127/CD95/CD27 separated CD4+ naive, central memory, regulatory and stem cell-like memory cells. This receptor was taken from a man between 18 and 35 years old with type 1 diabetes. Sequencing was carried out using naive CD4+ T cells from blood. The V call is TRBV7-2, the J call TRBJ2-7, with D perhaps matching TRBD2 (6 bases). CDR3 region: CASSRPGTGSYEQYF. In DNA, the CDR3 is TGTGCCAGCAGCCGGCCCGGGACTGGCTCCTACGAGCAGTACTTC.